A single sample gave rise to the 14 T cell receptor beta chains below, sequenced in a study of blood T cells in healthy people across ages. Together with a sample-barcoded 5' primer, a J-beta primer mix was included in a second PCR lasting about 7 to 12 cycles. TCRdb processed the 5' RACE reads anew with MiXCR; each CDR3 protein has one entry. Of just under 900,000 distinct CDR3 sequences in the sample, 29% were seen once. The sequencing input was blood. Source of these receptors: a woman older than 75 in good health.

The V call is TRBV4-1, the J call TRBJ2-5; TRBD1 agrees at 8 bases. The CDR3 has 16 amino acids. V dropped 1 base and J dropped 6; count of bases not matched to a gene: 10. The germline V gene has CDR1 MGHRA and CDR2 YSYEKL. CDR3 in DNA: TGCGCCAGCAGCCAAGTGACTGGACAGGGTGCGAAGACCCAGTACTTC. Amino acid sequence: CASSQVTGQGAKTQYF.

This clonotype has only a few counts. This may come from a read error, since a much larger clone is one base off. The CDR3 coding sequence is TGCGCCAGCAGCTTGAGCAGGGGGATTTCCTACGAGCAGTACTTC. Residues: CASSLSRGISYEQYF. The chain joins TRBV5-1 to TRBJ2-7; 7 nucleotides agree with TRBD1. J gave up 1 base and V 1 base, and 5 bases lay outside the gene matches. From germline, CDR1 is SGHRS and CDR2 YFSETQ. This CDR3 contains 15 residues.

This clonotype was detected a few times. The chain recombines TRBV6-2 or TRBV6-3 with TRBJ2-4; TRBD2 might be the D (6 bases). The CDR3 is made up of 17 amino acids. V was clipped by 6 bases and J by 0 bases, with 18 bases between them. Germline V gene lookup returns CDR1 MNHEY and CDR2 SVGEGT. The CDR3 spells CASRTQAGTLAKNIQYF. The CDR3 nucleotides are TGTGCCAGCAGAACGCAAGCGGGTACGTTAGCCAAAAACATTCAGTACTTC.

Here the CDR3 reads CASSRSGTVPEAFF. CDR3 nucleotide sequence: TGTGCCAGCAGCCGATCCGGGACAGTACCTGAAGCTTTCTTT. V usage is TRBV3-1 and J usage is TRBJ1-1; 7 bases fit TRBD1. This CDR3 has 14 amino acids. Trimming took 4 bases from V and 6 from J; bases not matched to a gene: 8. Per the germline V gene, CDR1 is LGHDT and CDR2 is YNNKEL (reference sequence).

The genes are TRBV21-1 and TRBJ2-7; the table's TRBD1 call for D was not verified on the DNA. TRBV21-1 is a recognized pseudogene. This CDR3 contains 14 residues. Here the CDR3 DNA reads TGTGCCAGCAGCGCTCGGGACAGATTCTACGAGCAGTACTTC. Its translation is CASSARDRFYEQYF.

This clonotype was observed at least ten times. The chain is built from TRBV29-1 and TRBJ2-7, with TRBD2 identical over 12 bases. The CDR3 is made up of 17 amino acids. Germline trimming cut 0 bases from V and 0 bases from J; bases unmatched to any gene: 6. Germline V gene data show CDR1 as SQVTM and CDR2 as ANQGSEA. CDR3 coding DNA: TGCAGCGTTGAAGATACCCGACTAGCGGGGGACTCCTACGAGCAGTACTTC. It translates to CSVEDTRLAGDSYEQYF.

The chain employs TRBV11-3 and TRBJ2-7; 7 nucleotides line up with TRBD2. This CDR3 comprises 13 residues. V shed 1 base and J 8 bases; nucleotides not matched to a gene: 5. The V gene's germline CDR1 is SGHNT and CDR2 YENEEA. CDR3 bases: TGTGCCAGCAGCTTAGGAGGAGCGGGAAAGCAGTACTTC. Protein: CASSLGGAGKQYF.

The table lists this clonotype with many counts. This chain uses TRBV2 with TRBJ2-3; 7 positions match TRBD2. Germline V gene data show CDR1 as SNHLY and CDR2 as FYNNEI. The CDR3 spans 17 residues. V lost 7 bases, J lost 4 bases, and 17 bases stayed unmatched. CDR3 loop: CASKRTSEGSAADTQYF. CDR3 DNA: TGTGCCAGCAAAAGGACTAGTGAGGGGTCGGCGGCAGATACGCAGTATTTT.

The genes are TRBV18 and TRBJ2-5; 7 nucleotides agree with TRBD2. CDR1 and CDR2 from the germline V gene are KGHSH and LQKENI. The CDR3 has 12 residues. The ends lost 6 bases at V and 11 bases at J; junction bases unmatched: 9. CDR3 loop: CASSPTSSEQYF. The CDR3 DNA follows: TGTGCCAGCTCCCCGACTAGCAGTGAGCAGTACTTC.

This clonotype was observed at least ten times. J is TRBJ2-7 and V is TRBV6-1; 7 bases match TRBD1. Looked up from germline, CDR1 is MNHNS and CDR2 is SASEGT. The CDR3 contains 13 residues. The V segment lost 1 base and the J segment 12 bases; nucleotides outside the gene matches: 9. CDR3 bases: TGTGCCAGCAGTGAAGGGAACCCGGGACAGCGGTACTTC. This sequence encodes CASSEGNPGQRYF.

V usage is TRBV3-1 and J usage is TRBJ2-2; 10 bases are shared with TRBD1. The germline V gene encodes CDR1 LGHDT and CDR2 YNNKEL (reference sequence). The CDR3 sequence is 16 residues long. Trimming took 2 bases from V and 7 from J; bases not matched to a gene: 7. As DNA, the CDR3 is TGTGCCAGCAGCCAACCTCTGACAGGGGGCATCGGGGAGCTGTTTTTT. It encodes CASSQPLTGGIGELFF.

Comments on this clonotype: One base away lies a much larger clone, so this may be a sequencing read error. The chain recombines TRBV12-3 or TRBV12-4 with TRBJ2-3, with 13 bases that match TRBD2. CDR3 length: 17 amino acids. The CDR3 is CASSQPRTSGGTDAQYF. CDR3 DNA sequence: TGTGCCAGCAGCCAGCCGCGGACTAGCGGGGGCACAGATGCGCAGTATTTT.

The chain recombines TRBV12-3 or TRBV12-4 with TRBJ1-2, with D possibly being TRBD1 (5 bases). The CDR3 contains 13 residues. V shed 5 bases and J shed 8 bases, with 15 bases lying between them. The CDR3 sequence: CASSGTTLDGYTF. CDR3 sequence (DNA): TGTGCCAGCAGTGGGACGACCCTGGACGGCTACACCTTC.

CDR3 region: CASSPGTSPVYGYTF. DNA of the CDR3: TGTGCCAGCTCACCAGGGACAAGCCCCGTCTATGGCTACACCTTC. This chain connects TRBV18 to TRBJ1-2; maybe TRBD1 (6 bases). V was pared by 2 bases and J by 4 bases, with 14 bases between. Germline V lookup: CDR1 KGHSH, CDR2 LQKENI. The CDR3 contains 15 residues.